This T cell receptor beta chain was profiled in a study of shared clonotypes between healthy human individuals. Some clones are missing from TCRdb's copy, which holds only in-frame ones; the method was immunoSEQ multiplex PCR. Found here are under 1,900,000 clones, approximately 98.5% of them singletons; the top ten hold about 0.35%. The clonotype comes from a young man in good health. The sample taken for sequencing was naive CD4+ T cells sorted from blood. The sample's subset: CD45RA+ positively selected.

CDR3 amino acids: CASTADRNYGYTF. Written as DNA, the CDR3 is TGTGCCAGCACCGCGGACAGGAACTATGGCTACACCTTC. The gene calls are TRBV2 and TRBJ1-2; 7 bases line up with TRBD1. The CDR3 totals 13 residues. Germline CDR1 is SNHLY and CDR2 is FYNNEI. Trimming at V came to 7 bases and at J to 2 bases, leaving 4 bases not matched to a gene.